This T cell receptor (beta chain) was profiled in a study of blood T cell repertoires in COVID-19 (dated by TCRdb to the early 2020s). In the study overall: The collaborator samples originated in the United States, Italy and Spain and spanned the acute and convalescent phases of COVID-19. The material from the prospective study consisted of cDNA or gDNA derived from T cells, B-cell-depleted T cells, or PBMCs. Deeply sampled blood TCRbeta repertoires from subjects exposed to, actively infected with, or recovered from COVID-19 were included in the dataset. The repertoires were released in a freely available public database intended as a resource for research on the immune response to SARS-CoV-2. Samples came from the ongoing ImmuneRACE study (first 160 participants) plus 1,254 subjects from 6 global collaborators. A de-identified subject ID, COVID-19 status, age in years and sex were almost always included in the sample metadata. Where HLA class I and class II types were available, the types were taken from metadata supplied by the sample provider, not from assay-based typing. General findings and caveats noted by the study authors: The amount of clinical and demographic metadata varied by source and participant and was provided uncurated.

According to the germline V gene (reference sequence), CDR1 reads DFQATT and CDR2 reads SNEGSKA. From the cysteine through the phenylalanine, the CDR3 covers 14 amino acids. Only CDR3 DNA remains: 42 bases, in frame from the first base. V has 3 bases trimmed and J has 3 bases trimmed; junction bases matching no gene number 4. In the case of this clone: The clone's antigen remains unknown. The input lacks base qualities; no much larger clone sits a single base away.

The immunoSEQ Assay, a bias-controlled multiplex PCR, was used to amplify TCRbeta CDR3 regions from genomic DNA. The study's processing was this. Within the assay, amplification of reference gene primers was used to estimate how many nucleated cells each sample contained. Sequence reads were collapsed and filtered to measure the absolute abundance of every unique TCRbeta CDR3 rearrangement. For each sample, productive Simpson clonality was calculated as the square root of Simpson's diversity index over productive rearrangements. Here the immuneACCESS table is served through TCRdb, limited to in-frame sequences with V and J called. Missing clones are a known gap in these copies; in checked studies unresolved V genes cover under half, and the rest lacks a known reason. V, J and clone size were drawn from that table, and D and trimming were deduced from the DNA. The sample data list 150,000 or so clones, and over 70% of these were observed just once. Approximately 5.1% of the sample lies in the top ten.

In the prospective study, participants were roughly 18 to 100 years old, resided in about two dozen geographic areas of the United States, and were enrolled through a virtual design. To assign participants to cohorts, the prospective study relied on clinical history that participants themselves reported in a screening survey and a study questionnaire. A participant counted as exposed if, within 2 weeks of entering the study, that participant had been in contact with someone who had a PCR-confirmed or clinician-diagnosed COVID-19 case. Mobile phlebotomists in the prospective study collected whole blood, serum and a nasopharyngeal or oropharyngeal swab from every participant. Participants in the prospective study had the option to provide additional blood draws and questionnaires over a roughly two-month period. Before DNA extraction, blood samples from the prospective study were shipped at room temperature or frozen.

Sequences were obtained from PBMCs or T cells enriched from blood (not recorded which). This clonotype was sampled from a man aged 65 to 79 who had been exposed to COVID-19. The sequence joins TRBV20-1 to TRBJ2-1, with 8 bases aligning to TRBD1. The nucleotide sequence is given as TGCAGTGCTAGTGCAGGGGGCATCTACAATGAGCAGTTCTTC. This translates into CSASAGGIYNEQFF.